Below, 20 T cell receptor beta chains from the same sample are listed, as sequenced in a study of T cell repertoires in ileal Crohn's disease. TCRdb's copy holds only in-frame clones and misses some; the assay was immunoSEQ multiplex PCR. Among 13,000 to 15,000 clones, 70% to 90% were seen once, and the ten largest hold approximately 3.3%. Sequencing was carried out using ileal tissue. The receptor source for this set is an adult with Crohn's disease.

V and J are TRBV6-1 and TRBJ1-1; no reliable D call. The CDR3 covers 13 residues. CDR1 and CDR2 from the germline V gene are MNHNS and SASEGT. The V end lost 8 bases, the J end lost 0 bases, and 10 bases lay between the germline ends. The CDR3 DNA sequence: TGTGCCAGCCCCGGAGGAGTGAACACTGAAGCTTTCTTT. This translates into CASPGGVNTEAFF.

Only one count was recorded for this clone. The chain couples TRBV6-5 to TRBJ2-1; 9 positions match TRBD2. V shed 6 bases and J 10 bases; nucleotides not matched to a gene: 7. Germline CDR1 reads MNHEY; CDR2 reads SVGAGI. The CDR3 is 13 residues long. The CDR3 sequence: CASRAGLAGEQFF. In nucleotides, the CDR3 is TGTGCCAGCAGGGCGGGACTAGCTGGCGAGCAGTTCTTC.

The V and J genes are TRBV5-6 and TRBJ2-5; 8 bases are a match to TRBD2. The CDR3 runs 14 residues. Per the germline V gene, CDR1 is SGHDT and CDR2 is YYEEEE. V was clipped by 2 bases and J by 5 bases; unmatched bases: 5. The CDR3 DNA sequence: TGTGCCAGCAGCTTCCGGGAGGGGATCGAGACCCAGTACTTC. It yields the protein CASSFREGIETQYF.

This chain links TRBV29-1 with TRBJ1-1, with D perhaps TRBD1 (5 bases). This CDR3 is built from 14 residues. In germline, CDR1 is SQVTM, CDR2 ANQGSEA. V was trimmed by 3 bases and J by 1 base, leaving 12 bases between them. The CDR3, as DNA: TGCAGCGTTGACACCGGTCAGGGGAACACTGAAGCTTTCTTT. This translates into CSVDTGQGNTEAFF.

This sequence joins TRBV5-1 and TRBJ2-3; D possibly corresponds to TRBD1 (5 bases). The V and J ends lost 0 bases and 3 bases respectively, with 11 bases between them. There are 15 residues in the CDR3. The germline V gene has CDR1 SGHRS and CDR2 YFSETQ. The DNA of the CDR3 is TGCGCCAGCAGCTTGGAGGGGCGTCCTACAGATACGCAGTATTTT. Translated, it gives CASSLEGRPTDTQYF.

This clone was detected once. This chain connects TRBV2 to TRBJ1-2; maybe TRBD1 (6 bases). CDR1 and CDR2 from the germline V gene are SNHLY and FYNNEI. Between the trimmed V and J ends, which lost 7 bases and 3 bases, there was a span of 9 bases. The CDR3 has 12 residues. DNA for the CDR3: TGTGCCAGCAAAACAGGGTACTATGGCTACACCTTC. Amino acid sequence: CASKTGYYGYTF.

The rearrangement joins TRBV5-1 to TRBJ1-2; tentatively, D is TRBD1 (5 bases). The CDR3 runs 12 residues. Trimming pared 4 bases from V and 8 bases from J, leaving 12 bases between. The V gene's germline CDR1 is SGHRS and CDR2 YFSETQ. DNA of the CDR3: TGCGCCAGCAGCGTGGACATATCCGGCTACACCTTC. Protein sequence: CASSVDISGYTF.

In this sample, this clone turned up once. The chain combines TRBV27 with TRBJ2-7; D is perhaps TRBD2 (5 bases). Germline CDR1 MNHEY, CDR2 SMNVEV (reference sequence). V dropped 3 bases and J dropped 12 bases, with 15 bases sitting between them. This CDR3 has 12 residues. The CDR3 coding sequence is TGTGCCAGCAGTTTGGGAACCGGGAATTGGTACTTC. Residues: CASSLGTGNWYF.

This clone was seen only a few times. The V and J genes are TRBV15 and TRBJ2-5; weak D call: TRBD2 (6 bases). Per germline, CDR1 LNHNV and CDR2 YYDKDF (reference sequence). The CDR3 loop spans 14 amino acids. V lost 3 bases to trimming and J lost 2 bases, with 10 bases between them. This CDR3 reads CATSSLSGQETQYF. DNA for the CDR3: TGTGCCACCAGCAGTCTTAGCGGACAAGAGACCCAGTACTTC.

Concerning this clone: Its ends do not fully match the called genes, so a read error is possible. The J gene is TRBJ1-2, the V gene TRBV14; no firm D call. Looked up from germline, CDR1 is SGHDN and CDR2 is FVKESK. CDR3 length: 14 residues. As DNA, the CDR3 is TGTGCCAGCAGACAAGGTGAGGGCGGCTATGGCTACACCTTC. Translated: CASRQGEGGYGYTF.

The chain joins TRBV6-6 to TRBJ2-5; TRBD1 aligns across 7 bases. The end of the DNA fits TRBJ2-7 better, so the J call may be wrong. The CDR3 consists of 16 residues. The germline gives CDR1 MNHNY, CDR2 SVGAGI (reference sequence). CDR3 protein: CASSNHGQVGAYEQYF. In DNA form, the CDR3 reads TGTGCCAGCAGTAATCACGGACAGGTCGGGGCCTACGAGCAGTACTTC.

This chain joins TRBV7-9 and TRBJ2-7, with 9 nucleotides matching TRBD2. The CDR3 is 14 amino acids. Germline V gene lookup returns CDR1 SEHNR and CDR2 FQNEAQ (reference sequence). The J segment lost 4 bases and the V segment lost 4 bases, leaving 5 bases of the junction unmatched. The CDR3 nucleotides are TGTGCCAGCAGCTCCGGGACTAGCTTGTACGAGCAGTACTTC. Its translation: CASSSGTSLYEQYF.

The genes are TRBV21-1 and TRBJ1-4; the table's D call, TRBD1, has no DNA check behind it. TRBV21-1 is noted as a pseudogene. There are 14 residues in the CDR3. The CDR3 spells CASSKRGPDEKLFF. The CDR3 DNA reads TGTGCCAGCAGCAAAAGGGGGCCTGATGAAAAACTGTTTTTT.

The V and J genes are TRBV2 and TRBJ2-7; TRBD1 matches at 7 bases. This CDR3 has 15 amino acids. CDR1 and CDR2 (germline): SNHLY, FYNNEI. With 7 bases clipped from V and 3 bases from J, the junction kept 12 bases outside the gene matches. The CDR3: CASTATGQEIYEQYF. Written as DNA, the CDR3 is TGTGCCAGCACTGCGACTGGACAGGAGATCTACGAGCAGTACTTC.

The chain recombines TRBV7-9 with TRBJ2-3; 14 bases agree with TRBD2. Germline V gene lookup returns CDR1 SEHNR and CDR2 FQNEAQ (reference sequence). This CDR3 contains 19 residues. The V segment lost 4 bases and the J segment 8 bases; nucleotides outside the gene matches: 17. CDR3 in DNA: TGTGCCAGCAGCTCTTTACCGGGACTAGCGGGGGCAGAAGGGGGTACGCAGTATTTT. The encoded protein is CASSSLPGLAGAEGGTQYF.

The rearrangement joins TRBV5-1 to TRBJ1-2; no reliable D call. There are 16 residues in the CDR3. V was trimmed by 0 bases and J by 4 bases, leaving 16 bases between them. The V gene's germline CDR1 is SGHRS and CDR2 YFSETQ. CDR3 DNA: TGCGCCAGCAGCTTGGAAGGAGGGCTACTACGCTATGGCTACACCTTC. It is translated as CASSLEGGLLRYGYTF.

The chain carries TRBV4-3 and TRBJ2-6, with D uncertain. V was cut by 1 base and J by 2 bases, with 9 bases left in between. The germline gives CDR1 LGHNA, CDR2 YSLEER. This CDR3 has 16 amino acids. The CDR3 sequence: CASSQVNRAGANVLTF. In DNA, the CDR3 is TGCGCCAGCAGCCAAGTAAATCGTGCTGGGGCCAACGTCCTGACTTTC.

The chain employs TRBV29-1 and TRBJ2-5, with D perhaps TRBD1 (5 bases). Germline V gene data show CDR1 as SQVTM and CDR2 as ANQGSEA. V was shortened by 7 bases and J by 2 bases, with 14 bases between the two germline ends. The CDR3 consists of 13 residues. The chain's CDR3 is CSAAQGNQETQYF. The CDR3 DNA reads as TGCAGCGCTGCCCAGGGAAATCAAGAGACCCAGTACTTC.

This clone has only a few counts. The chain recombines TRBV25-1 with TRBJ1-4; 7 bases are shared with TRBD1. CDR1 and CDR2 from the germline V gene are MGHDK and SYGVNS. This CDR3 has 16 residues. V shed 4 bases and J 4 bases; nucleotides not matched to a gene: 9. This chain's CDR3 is CASSGVWGQNNEKLFF. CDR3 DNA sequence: TGTGCCAGCAGTGGGGTGTGGGGACAGAATAATGAAAAACTGTTTTTT.

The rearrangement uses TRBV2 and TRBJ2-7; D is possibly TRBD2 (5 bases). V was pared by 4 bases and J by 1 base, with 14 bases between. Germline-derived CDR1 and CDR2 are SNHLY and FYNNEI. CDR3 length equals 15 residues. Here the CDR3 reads CASSVGESRSYEQYF. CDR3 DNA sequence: TGTGCCAGCAGTGTGGGAGAGTCTCGGTCCTACGAGCAGTACTTC.